This TCR beta chain was recovered during a study of lymphopenia after photon versus proton radiotherapy. Points from the study as a whole: Relative stability marked proton patients; photon patients lost diversity and naive cells. Only patients who died were analyzed for survival; proton advantage is unproven.

The assay was immunoSEQ multiplex PCR, and TCRdb's table has in-frame clones only and misses some. Altogether roughly 30,000 clones are present, around nine tenths being singletons, with the ten largest covering more than 45%. On this clone: Its antigen is still unknown.

The CDR3 runs to 14 residues. Trimming took off 3 bases at V and 1 base at J, with 7 bases between the two ends. Germline CDR1 and CDR2: SGDLS and YYNGEE. This receptor was identified in a woman aged 60-75 years with cholangiocarcinoma. Some clones in this sample may be carry-over from other donors' samples. The material was peripheral blood, obtained from a patient treated with proton-based radiotherapy. The chain is built from TRBV9 and TRBJ2-2; TRBD1 might be the D (6 bases). The CDR3 is CASSAGQNTGELFF. CDR3 nucleotide sequence: TGTGCCAGCAGCGCGGGACAGAACACCGGGGAGCTGTTTTTT.